These 2 T cell receptor beta chains share one sample of origin, sequenced in a study of blood T cell repertoires in COVID-19. TCRdb's table, derived via immunoSEQ multiplex PCR, lists solely in-frame clones and lacks some. The repertoire holds about 38,000 clones, with about 88% as singletons. The sequenced sample consisted of peripheral blood. All receptors derive from a man aged 65 to 79 with active COVID-19.

This clone turned up a few times. The V call is TRBV7-2, the J call TRBJ1-2; a possible D gene is TRBD1 (6 bases). Trimming shortened V by 5 bases and J by 7 bases, and 17 bases separated the two germline ends. Per germline, CDR1 SGHTA and CDR2 FQGNSA. The CDR3 loop spans 14 amino acids. The CDR3 DNA reads as TGTGCCAGCAGCCCAGAGATGACAGGCCGTGGCTACACCTTC. Translated: CASSPEMTGRGYTF.

This clone was picked up one time. This chain joins TRBV7-3 and TRBJ2-3; perhaps TRBD2 as D (5 bases). CDR1 and CDR2 from the germline V gene are SGHTA and FQGTGA. V was trimmed by 5 bases and J by 2 bases, leaving 11 bases between them. The CDR3 is 14 residues long. This CDR3 is CASSRSGPTDTQYF. CDR3 bases: TGTGCCAGCAGCCGAAGCGGACCCACAGATACGCAGTATTTT.